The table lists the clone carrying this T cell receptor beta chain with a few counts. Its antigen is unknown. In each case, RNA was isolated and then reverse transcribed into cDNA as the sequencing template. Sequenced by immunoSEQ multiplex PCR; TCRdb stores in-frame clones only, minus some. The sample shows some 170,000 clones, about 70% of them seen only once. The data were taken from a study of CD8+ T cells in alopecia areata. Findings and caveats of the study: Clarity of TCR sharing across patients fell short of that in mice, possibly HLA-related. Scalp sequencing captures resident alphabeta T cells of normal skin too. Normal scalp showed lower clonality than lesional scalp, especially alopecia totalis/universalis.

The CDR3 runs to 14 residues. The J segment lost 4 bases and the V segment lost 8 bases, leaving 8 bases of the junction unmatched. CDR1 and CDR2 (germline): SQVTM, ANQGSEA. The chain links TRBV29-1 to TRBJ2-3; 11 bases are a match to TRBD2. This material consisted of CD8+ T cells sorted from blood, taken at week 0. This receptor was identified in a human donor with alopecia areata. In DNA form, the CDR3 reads TGCAGCCCCAGACTAGCGGGGATAGCAGATACGCAGTATTTT. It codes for CSPRLAGIADTQYF.